This TCR beta chain was captured by sequencing in a study of Ad26.COV2.S vaccination and SARS-CoV-2 variants. Study details: Once, or twice with 56 days between doses, Ad26.COV2.S was given intramuscularly.

The CDR3 contains 12 residues. Trimming shortened V by 1 base and J by 5 bases, and 6 bases separated the two germline ends. Germline CDR1 SGHNT, CDR2 YYREEE (reference sequence). Documented treatment: roughly 18 received Ad26.COV2.S at low or high dose, single or two shots; about 5 received placebo; per-sample allocation not given. Sample collection was performed on day 63 after the first vaccine or placebo injection. Using immunoSEQ multiplex PCR, the repertoire was profiled, and TCRdb retains in-frame clones only, with some absent. The sample consists of roughly 330,000 clones, 90% of them appearing once.

This specimen was peripheral blood, taken in a trial of Ad26.COV2.S vaccine versus placebo. The source of this sequence is a person between 18 and 60 years old who received the Ad26.COV2.S COVID-19 vaccine or a placebo. The J gene is TRBJ1-1, the V gene TRBV5-4; D gene ambiguous. The CDR3 is CASSLQGTEAFF. In DNA form, the CDR3 reads TGTGCCAGCAGCTTGCAAGGGACTGAAGCTTTCTTT.